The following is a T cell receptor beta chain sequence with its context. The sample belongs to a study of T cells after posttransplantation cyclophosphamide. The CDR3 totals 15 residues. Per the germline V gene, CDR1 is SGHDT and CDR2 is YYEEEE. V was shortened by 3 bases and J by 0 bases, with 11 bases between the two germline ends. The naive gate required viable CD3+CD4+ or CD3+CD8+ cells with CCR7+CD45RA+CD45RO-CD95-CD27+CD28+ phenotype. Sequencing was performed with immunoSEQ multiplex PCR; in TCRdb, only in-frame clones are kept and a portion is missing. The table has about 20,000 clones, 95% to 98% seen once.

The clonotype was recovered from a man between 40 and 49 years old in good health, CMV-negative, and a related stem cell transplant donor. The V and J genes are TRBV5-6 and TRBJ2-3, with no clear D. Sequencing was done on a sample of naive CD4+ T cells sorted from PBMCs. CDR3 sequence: CASSSGFVSTDTQYF. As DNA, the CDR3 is TGTGCCAGCAGCTCAGGTTTCGTCAGCACAGATACGCAGTATTTT.